A single sample is the source of the 8 T cell receptor beta chains below, sequenced in a study of blood T cell repertoires in COVID-19 (dated by TCRdb to the early 2020s). To prepare the library, the immunoSEQ multiplex PCR assay was applied. TCRdb re-hosts the immuneACCESS table, in-frame sequences only. Its copies lack some clones; in the studies checked, an unresolved V gene accounts for under half of them, and the cause for the rest is not known. This sample is represented by a few hundred thousand clones; about 83% of them were singletons. The top ten clones comprise approximately 6.6% of the sample. The sample comprised PBMCs or T cells enriched from blood (not recorded which). The receptors originated from a woman between 40 and 55 years old who had recovered from COVID-19.

This clone appeared once. J is TRBJ2-5 and V is TRBV2; 11 positions match TRBD1. Germline-derived CDR1 and CDR2 are SNHLY and FYNNEI. The CDR3 length is 15 residues. The ends lost 8 bases at V and 4 bases at J; junction bases unmatched: 9. The CDR3 loop reads CASGQGAHSLETQYF. CDR3 DNA sequence: TGTGCCAGCGGACAGGGGGCGCATTCATTAGAGACCCAGTACTTC.

The V gene is TRBV18, the J gene TRBJ2-4, with TRBD1 identical over 8 bases. Germline CDR1 reads KGHSH; CDR2 reads LQKENI. Trimming took 0 bases from V and 0 from J; bases not matched to a gene: 4. This CDR3 contains 17 residues. This CDR3 is CASSPPVRGLAKNIQYF. DNA of the CDR3: TGTGCCAGCTCACCACCGGTCAGGGGGCTAGCCAAAAACATTCAGTACTTC. Using reference TRBV18 and TRBJ2-4 for the parts outside the CDR3, the full variable domain is NAGVMQNPRHLVRRRGQEARLRCSPMKGHSHVYWYRQLPEEGLKFMVYLQKENIIDESGMPKERFSAEFPKEGPSILRIQQVVRGDSAAYFCASSPPVRGLAKNIQYFGAGTRLSVL.

The chain links TRBV5-1 to TRBJ2-1; the match to TRBD2 covers 9 bases. The CDR3 runs 16 residues. Germline values: CDR1 SGHRS, CDR2 YFSETQ. V shed 0 bases, J shed 8 bases, and the junction held 9 bases outside the gene matches. CDR3 loop: CASSLVAGGPGDEQFF. The CDR3 region has the DNA TGCGCCAGCAGCTTGGTTGCGGGAGGGCCGGGCGATGAGCAGTTCTTC.

The V gene is TRBV28, the J gene TRBJ1-5; maybe TRBD1 (6 bases). V dropped 4 bases and J dropped 11 bases, with 18 bases sitting between them. The CDR3 loop spans 14 amino acids. CDR1 and CDR2 from the germline V gene are MDHEN and SYDVKM. The CDR3 is CASSSLDRLDTQHF. CDR3 DNA sequence: TGTGCCAGCAGTTCTCTAGACAGGTTGGATACCCAGCATTTT.

This chain uses TRBV27 with TRBJ2-3; no reliable D call. CDR1 and CDR2 from the germline V gene are MNHEY and SMNVEV (reference sequence). CDR3 size: 11 residues. Trimming left V 5 bases short and J 9 bases short, with 9 bases between. For the CDR3, the DNA is TGTGCCAGCAGTACACAGAGAACGCAGTATTTT. Protein product: CASSTQRTQYF.

J is TRBJ1-6 and V is TRBV7-2, with D tentatively TRBD1 (6 bases). CDR1 is SGHTA, CDR2 FQGNSA, per germline. This CDR3 has 16 residues. V was shortened by 2 bases and J by 2 bases, with 10 bases between the two germline ends. The CDR3 DNA reads as TGTGCCAGCAGCTTATCCCAGGGGCCCTATAATTCACCCCTCCACTTT. Translating it yields CASSLSQGPYNSPLHF.

This clone appeared a single time. The chain has TRBV5-1 and TRBJ2-5; 8 nucleotides match TRBD2. Trimming took 2 bases from V and 1 from J; bases not matched to a gene: 4. The CDR3 spans 15 residues. Germline CDR1 is SGHRS and CDR2 is YFSETQ. In nucleotides, the CDR3 is TGCGCCAGCAGCTTTATAGCGGGGACCCAAGAGACCCAGTACTTC. Translating gives CASSFIAGTQETQYF.

The CDR3 region is CASSYSTGQGTEAFF. Written as DNA, the CDR3 is TGTGCCAGCAGTTACTCGACTGGACAGGGGACTGAAGCTTTCTTT. The V call is TRBV6-6, the J call TRBJ1-1; 9 nucleotides match TRBD1. CDR3 length: 15 amino acids. V trimming: 0 bases; J trimming: 5 bases; junction bases outside the gene matches: 4. Germline CDR1 and CDR2: MNHNY and SVGAGI (reference sequence).